This TCR beta chain originates from a study of beta chain features in type 1 diabetes. A few counts support this clone. Its target is unknown. From germline, CDR1 is SGHDT and CDR2 YYEEEE. Trimming pared 0 bases from V and 3 bases from J, leaving 14 bases between. The CDR3 consists of 16 residues. Study-wide results and caveats: Compared to healthy donors, patients appeared to have naive, central memory and Treg TCRB repertoires that were more alike.

In total, each donor contributed a single heparinised blood draw that averaged roughly 100 mL. Sorted CD4+ subsets: naive, central memory, regulatory, stem cell-like memory (CD45RO/CCR7/CD25/CD127/CD95/CD27 panel). The whole isolated RNA underwent reverse transcription, so sequencing captured expressed TCRB transcripts. Clones were read by immunoSEQ multiplex PCR, and TCRdb kept only the in-frame ones, dropping some. This sample has 300,000 to 400,000 clones; 6.5% to 10% occur once, and the top ten carry more than 0.4%. This clonotype was obtained from a woman aged 18-30 years in good health. The chain joins TRBV5-6 to TRBJ2-3; D is possibly TRBD2 (5 bases). Material: central memory CD4+ T cells from blood. The CDR3 DNA sequence: TGTGCCAGCAGCTTGGTGGTCCGGGAAGAGACAGATACGCAGTATTTT. Residues: CASSLVVREETDTQYF.